This TCR beta chain is drawn from a study of T cells after yellow fever vaccination. This clonotype has only a few counts. Its antigen is not known. Looked up from germline, CDR1 is MGHRA and CDR2 is YSYEKL. The CDR3 runs 18 residues. V lost 1 base to trimming and J lost 1 base; unmatched junction nucleotides: 12. Study outcomes and limitations: The study re-detected most primary-vaccination clones after the booster (96% CD4, roughly 90% CD8). The secondary response showed a weaker magnitude and a faster peak, day 5 versus 15.

The TCR cDNA carried a universal primer site and UMIs from 5'RACE template switching. TCRdb analysed the 5' RACE reads with MiXCR anew, one entry per CDR3 protein. The table lists 300,000 to 400,000 distinct CDR3 sequences, roughly 4.3% of them singletons. The chain has TRBV4-1 and TRBJ1-1; TRBD1 aligns across 7 bases. Specimen: PBMCs, collected 5 days after the yellow fever booster vaccination. This TCR was sampled from a man between 18 and 29 years old who received the YFV17D yellow fever vaccine. CDR3 nucleotides: TGCGCCAGCAGCCAAGTCCTAACCACAGGGGCCCGGAACACTGAAGCTTTCTTT. Protein: CASSQVLTTGARNTEAFF.